The next 30 T cell receptor beta chains were all read from a single sample in a study of beta chain features in type 1 diabetes (dated by TCRdb to 2016 to 2019). The library was generated by the immunoSEQ multiplex PCR assay. The High Capacity cDNA Reverse Transcription Kit was used to reverse transcribe all of the isolated RNA, meaning that expressed TCRB transcripts were what got sequenced. Sourced from immuneACCESS, this table was stored by TCRdb with only in-frame sequences that have V and J called. A share of the clones is absent; for the studies checked, an unresolved V gene accounts for under half, and the remainder has no known explanation. This sample comprises some 270,000 clones, under 13% of them detected only once. The ten largest clones take up roughly 0.017% of the sample. Beyond this particular receptor, the publication reports: Type 1 diabetes patients showed a moderate but significant shortening of TCRB CDR3 length in all four CD4+ subsets.

Which antigens these TCRs recognize remains unknown. Sequenced: naive CD4+ T cells from blood. The sample's cell subset or site label, decoded: true naive CD4+ T cells. Receptor source: a man aged 30 to 45 with type 1 diabetes.

The V call is TRBV7-8, the J call TRBJ1-2, with D perhaps TRBD1 (5 bases). This CDR3 region has 17 residues. V gave up 5 bases and J gave up 2 bases, with 21 bases separating them. The germline V gene encodes CDR1 SGHVS and CDR2 FQNEAQ. CDR3 sequence: CASSPPLQGWGNYGYTF. Written as DNA, the CDR3 is TGTGCCAGCAGCCCCCCATTGCAGGGTTGGGGAAACTATGGCTACACCTTC.

The rearrangement uses TRBV11-2 and TRBJ1-6, with D unresolved. V was trimmed by 2 bases and J by 6 bases, leaving 14 bases between them. CDR3 length: 16 residues. Germline values: CDR1 SGHAT, CDR2 FQNNGV. CDR3 nucleotide sequence: TGTGCCAGCAGCTTATCCCGACTCCGGGGTAATTCACCCCTCCACTTT. As protein: CASSLSRLRGNSPLHF.

This clone appeared a few times. The chain uses TRBV19 and TRBJ1-5; D remains unclear. V was shortened by 4 bases and J by 3 bases, with 19 bases between the two germline ends. Germline CDR1 and CDR2: LNHDA and SQIVND (reference sequence). The CDR3 has 17 residues. The CDR3 sequence is CASSTIPRGTYNQPQHF. CDR3 in DNA: TGTGCCAGTAGTACTATCCCGAGAGGAACTTACAATCAGCCCCAGCATTTT.

This chain uses TRBV28 with TRBJ1-5; the D gene is possibly TRBD1 (6 bases). Per the germline V gene, CDR1 is MDHEN and CDR2 is SYDVKM. This CDR3 has 13 residues. With 7 bases removed from V and 9 bases from J, the gap between germline ends came to 16 bases. CDR3 DNA sequence: TGTGCCAGCACCCCCGAAGGGGGGGGGCCCCAGCATTTT. Translated, it gives CASTPEGGGPQHF. Together with reference TRBV28 and TRBJ1-5, the CDR3 gives the full variable domain: DVKVTQSSRYLVKRTGEKVFLECVQDMDHENMFWYRQDPGLGLRLIYFSYDVKMKEKGDIPEGYSVSREKKERFSLILESASTNQTSMYLCASTPEGGGPQHFGDGTRLSIL.

This clone was seen only a few times. The chain carries TRBV4-2 and TRBJ1-1; the D is unclear. V lost 5 bases, J lost 7 bases, and 11 bases lay in between. The CDR3 has 12 amino acids. Germline V gives CDR1 LGHNA, CDR2 YNFKEQ. The DNA of the CDR3 is TGTGCCAGCAGCGAAGTCGCCTATGAAGCTTTCTTT. Encoded protein: CASSEVAYEAFF.

This clone was seen a few times. This chain connects TRBV4-3 to TRBJ2-3; the D is unclear. CDR1 and CDR2 from the germline V gene are LGHNA and YSLEER. The germline V and J ends were trimmed by 0 bases and 7 bases, with 11 bases remaining between them. The CDR3 is 14 residues long. CDR3 bases: TGCGCCAGCAGCCAAGATCATGAGTTAAATACGCAGTATTTT. Translating it yields CASSQDHELNTQYF.

This clone was seen more than once but under ten times. The chain links TRBV4-1 to TRBJ2-2; 9 bases line up with TRBD1. Unmatched junction bases numbered 4, after V lost 3 bases and J lost 5 bases. The CDR3 is 15 residues long. Germline-derived CDR1 and CDR2 are MGHRA and YSYEKL. The CDR3 region is CASSQGTGRTGELFF. CDR3 nucleotides: TGCGCCAGCAGCCAGGGGACAGGGCGGACCGGGGAGCTGTTTTTT.

The chain carries TRBV28 and TRBJ2-7, with D uncertain. Germline V gives CDR1 MDHEN, CDR2 SYDVKM. The CDR3 length is 13 residues. Trimming shortened V by 3 bases and J by 2 bases, and 8 bases separated the two germline ends. The CDR3 region has the DNA TGTGCCAGCAGTTTTCGCACTCCCTACGAGCAGTACTTC. Its protein product is CASSFRTPYEQYF.

This clone appeared a few times. The rearrangement links TRBV5-6 to TRBJ2-2; TRBD1 might be the D (5 bases). V was cut by 0 bases and J by 1 base, with 7 bases left in between. The germline V gene has CDR1 SGHDT and CDR2 YYEEEE. This CDR3 has 15 amino acids. The DNA of the CDR3 is TGTGCCAGCAGCTTGGGACAGCTGAACACCGGGGAGCTGTTTTTT. It is translated as CASSLGQLNTGELFF. Filled out from reference TRBV5-6 and TRBJ2-2, the complete variable domain reads DAGVTQSPTHLIKTRGQQVTLRCSPKSGHDTVSWYQQALGQGPQFIFQYYEEEERQRGNFPDRFSGHQFPNYSSELNVNALLLGDSALYLCASSLGQLNTGELFFGEGSRLTVL.

This clone was seen only a few times. The chain is built from TRBV4-1 and TRBJ2-7, with 12 nucleotides matching TRBD1. V lost 0 bases and J lost 2; bases outside the gene matches: 5. Germline-derived CDR1 and CDR2 are MGHRA and YSYEKL. This CDR3 contains 17 residues. The CDR3 coding sequence is TGCGCCAGCAGCCAAGATCGGGACAGGGGGCTACCCTACGAGCAGTACTTC. This sequence encodes CASSQDRDRGLPYEQYF.

The table lists this clone with a few counts. This sequence joins TRBV7-9 and TRBJ2-7, with a possible D match to TRBD1 (6 bases). Germline V gives CDR1 SEHNR, CDR2 FQNEAQ (reference sequence). Between the trimmed V and J ends, which lost 5 bases and 3 bases, there was a span of 14 bases. This CDR3 comprises 14 residues. CDR3 residues: CASSPPGQNYEQYF. CDR3 bases: TGTGCCAGCAGCCCTCCCGGACAGAACTACGAGCAGTACTTC.

DNA of the CDR3: TGTGCCACCAGCGCACGGGGTAGGCGGGGGGGCTACAATGAGCAGTTCTTC. Translated: CATSARGRRGGYNEQFF. The V and J genes are TRBV15 and TRBJ2-1, with 9 bases matching TRBD2. CDR1 is LNHNV, CDR2 YYDKDF, per germline (reference sequence). With V trimmed by 5 bases and J by 3 bases, 11 bases remained unmatched. This CDR3 comprises 17 residues.

This clone was found a few times. This sequence joins TRBV6-5 and TRBJ1-1; no definite D call. The CDR3 sequence is 13 residues long. CDR1 MNHEY and CDR2 SVGAGI come from the germline V gene. The V gene lost 3 bases and the J gene lost 1 base, with 6 bases spanning the gap. The CDR3 DNA sequence: TGTGCCAGCAGTTATCGACAGAACACTGAAGCTTTCTTT. It specifies CASSYRQNTEAFF.

This clone was found a few times. This same CDR3 is encoded by further DNA sequences in the sample. V and J are TRBV2 and TRBJ2-5; 8 bases are a match to TRBD1. Germline CDR1 reads SNHLY; CDR2 reads FYNNEI. J was trimmed by 4 bases and V by 6 bases; bases with no gene match: 1. CDR3 length equals 12 residues. In nucleotides, the CDR3 is TGTGCCAGCAGCGACAGGGGAGAGACCCAGTACTTC. Amino acid sequence: CASSDRGETQYF.

The V and J genes are TRBV11-2 and TRBJ1-4, with D uncertain. The CDR3 contains 13 residues. V shed 4 bases and J shed 5 bases, with 8 bases lying between them. Germline V lookup: CDR1 SGHAT, CDR2 FQNNGV. CDR3 bases: TGTGCCAGCAGCTCCCTGACAAATGAAAAACTGTTTTTT. Translation: CASSSLTNEKLFF.

The chain carries TRBV6-5 and TRBJ2-1; no reliable D call. The V gene's germline CDR1 is MNHEY and CDR2 SVGAGI. Trimming removed 6 bases at V and 8 bases at J, with 14 bases between. This CDR3 spans 13 amino acids. This chain's CDR3 is CASRQLSMDEQFF. CDR3 DNA sequence: TGTGCCAGCAGACAGCTTTCGATGGATGAGCAGTTCTTC.

This chain links TRBV4-3 with TRBJ1-2; 9 nucleotides line up with TRBD1. J gave up 8 bases and V 2 bases, and 6 bases lay outside the gene matches. Germline V gene sequence: CDR1 LGHNA, CDR2 YSLEER. The CDR3 spans 14 residues. CDR3 residues: CASSQRQGGLGYTF. DNA for the CDR3: TGCGCCAGCAGCCAACGACAGGGGGGATTGGGCTACACCTTC.

This clone was found a few times. CDR3 sequence: CASSSRLAGPRDTQYF. The CDR3 DNA is TGTGCCAGCAGTAGTAGGCTAGCGGGACCCAGGGATACGCAGTATTTT. V gene TRBV7-2 combines with J gene TRBJ2-3; 9 positions agree with TRBD2. V lost 6 bases to trimming and J lost 6 bases; unmatched junction nucleotides: 13. Germline CDR1 reads SGHTA; CDR2 reads FQGNSA. This CDR3 has 16 residues. The variable domain in full, completed from reference TRBV7-2 and TRBJ2-3, reads GAGVSQSPSNKVTEKGKDVELRCDPISGHTALYWYRQSLGQGLEFLIYFQGNSAPDKSGLPSDRFSAERTGGSVSTLTIQRTQQEDSAVYLCASSSRLAGPRDTQYFGPGTRLTVL.

This clone has more than one count but fewer than ten. Here the CDR3 reads CASSIGMEGVTEAFF. The CDR3 nucleotides read TGTGCCAGTAGTATCGGGATGGAGGGCGTGACTGAAGCTTTCTTT. V usage is TRBV19 and J usage is TRBJ1-1; D remains unclear. Looked up from germline, CDR1 is LNHDA and CDR2 is SQIVND (reference sequence). CDR3 length: 15 amino acids. Trimming pared 3 bases from V and 5 bases from J, leaving 16 bases between.

This clone is a singleton in its sample. The chain carries TRBV28 and TRBJ1-2; no definite D call. Germline V gene data show CDR1 as MDHEN and CDR2 as SYDVKM. Trimming cost V 6 bases and J 2 bases, with 10 bases left between them. This CDR3 has 13 residues. The CDR3 coding sequence is TGTGCCAGCAGGTCTCCTACCAACTATGGCTACACCTTC. This gives the protein CASRSPTNYGYTF.

As to this clone: This CDR3 is also generated by other DNA sequences in the sample. This sequence joins TRBV2 and TRBJ1-2; D not certain. The CDR3 loop spans 12 amino acids. V was cut by 1 base and J by 4 bases, with 4 bases left in between. Germline CDR1 reads SNHLY; CDR2 reads FYNNEI. In DNA form, the CDR3 reads TGTGCCAGCAGTGAAGGCGGCTATGGCTACACCTTC. Translation: CASSEGGYGYTF.

There are a few counts of this clone. The CDR3 DNA is TGTGCCAGCAGTTGGGGTCTCTGGACGGGGGGCGAGACCCAGTACTTC. It is translated as CASSWGLWTGGETQYF. The genes are TRBV28 and TRBJ2-5, with a weak D call TRBD2 (7 bases). Germline CDR1 MDHEN, CDR2 SYDVKM. The ends were cut back, 4 bases at V and 5 bases at J, with 20 bases in the middle. There are 16 residues in the CDR3.

The V call is TRBV30, the J call TRBJ1-5; 7 bases align to TRBD1. With V trimmed by 6 bases and J by 3 bases, 5 bases remained unmatched. This CDR3 comprises 13 residues. Germline assignment: CDR1 GTSNPN and CDR2 SVGIG (reference sequence). CDR3 coding DNA: TGTGCCTGTACCGGGACAGACAATCAGCCCCAGCATTTT. It is translated as CACTGTDNQPQHF.

The V gene is TRBV4-3, the J gene TRBJ2-7; 8 bases match TRBD1. The CDR3 loop spans 16 amino acids. J was trimmed by 2 bases and V by 4 bases; bases with no gene match: 10. Germline CDR1 is LGHNA and CDR2 is YSLEER. The CDR3 DNA follows: TGCGCCAGCAGCCTATCACCAGACAGGGGAACCTACGAGCAGTACTTC. Residues: CASSLSPDRGTYEQYF.

This clone turned up a few times. The chain carries TRBV29-1 and TRBJ2-3, with 9 nucleotides matching TRBD2. CDR1 and CDR2 from the germline V gene are SQVTM and ANQGSEA. With V trimmed by 8 bases and J by 0 bases, 9 bases remained unmatched. The length of the CDR3 is 15 residues. CDR3 protein: CSTVGLAGSTDTQYF. The DNA of the CDR3 is TGCAGCACCGTGGGGCTAGCGGGGAGCACAGATACGCAGTATTTT.

This clone has more than one count but fewer than ten. The chain couples TRBV27 to TRBJ2-1; possible D gene TRBD2, 5 bases. CDR3 length: 17 residues. The germline V and J ends were trimmed by 4 bases and 0 bases, with 16 bases remaining between them. Germline V gives CDR1 MNHEY, CDR2 SMNVEV (reference sequence). The CDR3 sequence is CASSSLALRSSYNEQFF. Written as DNA, the CDR3 is TGTGCCAGCAGTTCTCTAGCTTTAAGGAGCTCCTACAATGAGCAGTTCTTC.

This sequence joins TRBV5-1 and TRBJ2-2, with 12 bases matching TRBD2. Germline CDR1 and CDR2: SGHRS and YFSETQ. V lost 0 bases, J lost 6 bases, and 3 bases stayed unmatched. The CDR3 runs 16 residues. For the CDR3, the DNA is TGCGCCAGCAGCTTGGCCCTAGCGGGGGGGCCCGGGGAGCTGTTTTTT. This gives the protein CASSLALAGGPGELFF.

This clone came up a few times. V gene TRBV27 combines with J gene TRBJ2-5, with TRBD1 identical over 7 bases. This CDR3 has 17 residues. The J segment lost 0 bases and the V segment lost 3 bases, leaving 10 bases of the junction unmatched. Per germline, CDR1 MNHEY and CDR2 SMNVEV (reference sequence). Here the CDR3 reads CASSLTGPRGYQETQYF. DNA for the CDR3: TGTGCCAGCAGTTTGACAGGGCCTAGGGGGTACCAAGAGACCCAGTACTTC.

In this sample, this clone turned up a few times. The chain couples TRBV5-4 to TRBJ2-2, with a weak D call TRBD1 (6 bases). The CDR3 covers 15 residues. V lost 3 bases and J lost 2, with 11 bases in between. CDR1 SGHNT and CDR2 YYREEE come from the germline V gene (reference sequence). DNA of the CDR3: TGTGCCAGCAGCTCCGGACAGACAAACACCGGGGAGCTGTTTTTT. This sequence encodes CASSSGQTNTGELFF.

This clone was found a few times. The chain links TRBV14 to TRBJ2-1; 10 nucleotides align to TRBD1. V lost 2 bases, J lost 13 bases, and 14 bases stayed unmatched. Germline assignment: CDR1 SGHDN and CDR2 FVKESK. This CDR3 spans 16 amino acids. The CDR3 nucleotides are TGTGCCAGCAGCCAAAGGGTAGGGACAGGGGCCCTTCCTCAGTTCTTC. Translation gives CASSQRVGTGALPQFF. The variable domain in full, with the rest retrieved from reference TRBV14 and TRBJ2-1, is EAGVTQFPSHSVIEKGQTVTLRCDPISGHDNLYWYRRVMGKEIKFLLHFVKESKQDESGMPNNRFLAERTGGTYSTLKVQPAELEDSGVYFCASSQRVGTGALPQFFGPGTRLTVL.